The clone carrying this T cell receptor beta chain was recorded a few times. As yet, its antigen is unknown. Germline V lookup: CDR1 SEHNR, CDR2 FQNEAQ (reference sequence). Trimming removed 2 bases from V and 6 bases from J, with 7 bases in between. The CDR3 loop spans 12 amino acids. Blood was collected once per donor into heparin, averaging about 0.12 L. This entry belongs to a study of beta chain features in type 1 diabetes. Study results and limitations: A greater similarity of naive, central memory and Treg TCRB repertoires was seen among patients than among healthy donors. There was a moderate but significant shortening of TCRB CDR3s in all four CD4+ subsets of Type 1 diabetes patients. A potential PCR bias toward shorter templates would be equal in patient and control samples.

All of the isolated RNA was reverse transcribed, so expressed TCRB transcripts were sequenced. The assay was immunoSEQ multiplex PCR, and TCRdb's table has in-frame clones only and misses some. The data show 300,000 to 350,000 clones, around 8.5% seen once. The sequence came from a man younger than 45 with type 1 diabetes. Material for sequencing was central memory CD4+ T cells from blood. The chain joins TRBV7-9 to TRBJ1-1, with D uncertain. As DNA, the CDR3 is TGTGCCAGCAGCTTACGGTCCCCTGAAGCTTTCTTT. Translating it yields CASSLRSPEAFF.